The 32 T cell receptor beta chains listed next were all sequenced from one sample in a study of shared T cell receptors in the human thymus. The table came from immunoSEQ multiplex PCR; TCRdb's copy has only in-frame clones and leaves some out. Altogether hundreds of thousands of clones are present, about 87% being singletons, with the ten largest covering under 0.01%. The sample was also linked to a second study, of human thymus T cells.

The sequenced sample consisted of thymocytes. The receptors were gathered from a boy under two years old with a congenital heart defect.

This sequence joins TRBV20-1 and TRBJ2-5; D is perhaps TRBD2 (5 bases). The CDR3 length is 11 residues. Looked up from germline, CDR1 is DFQATT and CDR2 is SNEGSKA (reference sequence). V shed 4 bases and J shed 2 bases, with 5 bases lying between them. CDR3 nucleotides: TGCAGTGCTAAGCGGCAAGAGACCCAGTACTTC. It is translated as CSAKRQETQYF.

The chain uses TRBV9 and TRBJ2-3, with 10 bases lining up with TRBD1. Germline V lookup: CDR1 SGDLS, CDR2 YYNGEE. J gave up 5 bases and V 3 bases, and 3 bases lay outside the gene matches. The CDR3 sequence is 14 residues long. CDR3 nucleotides: TGTGCCAGCAGCGGGGGACAGGGGTTAGATACGCAGTATTTT. The encoded protein is CASSGGQGLDTQYF.

CDR3: CASSPKRGRGTEAFF. The CDR3 DNA follows: TGTGCCAGCAGTCCCAAAAGAGGGCGGGGCACTGAAGCTTTCTTT. The chain couples TRBV28 to TRBJ1-1; D gene ambiguous. The germline V gene encodes CDR1 MDHEN and CDR2 SYDVKM. Between the trimmed V and J ends, which lost 5 bases and 4 bases, there was a span of 17 bases. The CDR3 spans 15 residues.

V is TRBV6-6 and J is TRBJ1-2; 9 bases are shared with TRBD1. Trimming removed 2 bases from V and 5 bases from J; junction bases left unmatched: 9. CDR1 and CDR2 from the germline V gene are MNHNY and SVGAGI (reference sequence). The CDR3 consists of 16 residues. The CDR3 region has the DNA TGTGCCAGCAGTTACCCGTGGAAGGGACAGGGATATGGCTACACCTTC. This translates into CASSYPWKGQGYGYTF.

This chain links TRBV5-1 with TRBJ2-7; a weak D match, TRBD2 (6 bases). This CDR3 has 15 amino acids. The V and J ends lost 5 bases and 1 base respectively, with 16 bases between them. Germline CDR1 is SGHRS and CDR2 is YFSETQ. CDR3 DNA: TGCGCCAGCAGAGGGCGGGGACGGAGATCCTACGAGCAGTACTTC. This gives the protein CASRGRGRRSYEQYF.

V gene TRBV2 combines with J gene TRBJ2-7, with 9 nucleotides matching TRBD1. Germline V lookup: CDR1 SNHLY, CDR2 FYNNEI. CDR3 length: 17 residues. J lost 4 bases, V lost 3 bases, and 13 bases had no gene match. The CDR3 here is CASSERGSGQGQYEQYF. CDR3 bases: TGTGCCAGCAGTGAGAGGGGTTCGGGACAGGGACAATACGAGCAGTACTTC.

This rearrangement joins TRBV28 to TRBJ1-2; D unclear. The germline V gene has CDR1 MDHEN and CDR2 SYDVKM. The V and J ends lost 3 bases and 3 bases respectively, with 14 bases between them. This CDR3 comprises 15 residues. The CDR3 protein is CASSFTGRADYGYTF. The CDR3 nucleotides read TGTGCCAGCAGTTTTACGGGGAGGGCAGACTATGGCTACACCTTC.

The chain couples TRBV7-2 to TRBJ2-7; 11 nucleotides align to TRBD1. The germline V gene has CDR1 SGHTA and CDR2 FQGNSA. The CDR3 is 14 amino acids. V lost 5 bases, J lost 2 bases, and 2 bases stayed unmatched. The CDR3 loop is CASSTGQGAYEQYF. The CDR3 DNA is TGTGCCAGCAGCACGGGACAGGGGGCCTACGAGCAGTACTTC.

The chain joins TRBV10-1 to TRBJ1-1; no clear D gene. The germline CDR1 and CDR2 sequences are WNHNN and SYGVQD (reference sequence). The CDR3 is 13 amino acids. Between the trimmed V and J ends, which lost 6 bases and 1 base, there was a span of 9 bases. The CDR3 DNA follows: TGCGCCAGCAGGGATAGCCCGAACACTGAAGCTTTCTTT. This encodes CASRDSPNTEAFF.

The V and J genes are TRBV5-4 and TRBJ2-4; D gene ambiguous. Trimming removed 3 bases from V and 0 bases from J, with 7 bases in between. From germline, CDR1 is SGHNT and CDR2 YYREEE (reference sequence). The CDR3 covers 14 residues. CDR3 in amino acids: CASSSSRAKNIQYF. Here the CDR3 DNA reads TGTGCCAGCAGCTCCTCCCGAGCCAAAAACATTCAGTACTTC.

This clone was seen just once. This chain connects TRBV19 to TRBJ2-7; D is possibly TRBD1 (5 bases). Germline assignment: CDR1 LNHDA and CDR2 SQIVND (reference sequence). The V end lost 0 bases, the J end lost 3 bases, and 12 bases lay between the germline ends. The CDR3 spans 15 residues. The CDR3 loop reads CASSIDLRTRYEQYF. The CDR3 DNA reads as TGTGCCAGTAGTATAGATCTTCGGACACGCTACGAGCAGTACTTC.

V and J are TRBV5-1 and TRBJ1-1; TRBD1 matches 10 bases. The CDR3 contains 17 residues. Germline lookup yields CDR1 SGHRS and CDR2 YFSETQ. The V segment lost 4 bases and the J segment 6 bases; nucleotides outside the gene matches: 15. The CDR3 DNA is TGCGCCAGCAGCGCCGGGACAGGGGAGGGACCCAGGTCTGAAGCTTTCTTT. It translates to CASSAGTGEGPRSEAFF.

The rearrangement joins TRBV28 to TRBJ1-2, with no clear D. The CDR3 runs to 15 residues. In germline, CDR1 is MDHEN, CDR2 SYDVKM. V was trimmed by 5 bases and J by 3 bases, leaving 16 bases between them. The CDR3 region is CASSATEYRYYGYTF. Written as DNA, the CDR3 is TGTGCCAGCAGTGCCACAGAATACCGCTACTATGGCTACACCTTC.

In this sample, this clone turned up once. The gene calls are TRBV5-8 and TRBJ2-1; 10 nucleotides match TRBD2. Per germline, CDR1 SGHTS and CDR2 YDEGEE. The V gene end was trimmed by 5 bases and the J gene end by 3 bases; junction bases not matched to a gene: 5. The CDR3 covers 15 residues. In DNA, the CDR3 is TGTGCCAGCAGTAACAGGACTAGCGGCTACAATGAGCAGTTCTTC. It specifies CASSNRTSGYNEQFF.

The chain employs TRBV6-5 and TRBJ1-1; TRBD1 matches 9 bases. Germline V lookup: CDR1 MNHEY, CDR2 SVGAGI. V was clipped by 2 bases and J by 6 bases; unmatched bases: 7. The CDR3 sequence is 15 residues long. CDR3 loop: CASSYGDRDIAEAFF. CDR3 bases: TGTGCCAGCAGTTACGGGGACAGGGATATCGCTGAAGCTTTCTTT.

The rearrangement joins TRBV19 to TRBJ2-1; 7 nucleotides match TRBD2. The CDR3 totals 14 residues. CDR1 and CDR2 from the germline V gene are LNHDA and SQIVND (reference sequence). Losses at the gene ends were 5 bases for V and 2 bases for J; bases not matched to a gene: 3. The CDR3 coding sequence is TGTGCCAGTAGTCCTAGCGGAACCTACAATGAGCAGTTCTTC. This codes for CASSPSGTYNEQFF.

The rearrangement uses TRBV27 and TRBJ2-3, with D unclear. The V gene's germline CDR1 is MNHEY and CDR2 SMNVEV (reference sequence). V was clipped by 4 bases and J by 1 base, with 12 bases between them. The CDR3 runs 15 residues. CDR3 residues: CASSSLADRTDTQYF. CDR3 DNA: TGTGCCAGCAGTTCCTTGGCGGATCGCACAGATACGCAGTATTTT.

The CDR3, as DNA: TGTGCCAGCAGCCCCGGACTAGCGGTATACAATGAGCAGTTCTTC. Amino acids: CASSPGLAVYNEQFF. This chain joins TRBV9 and TRBJ2-1, with 10 bases aligning to TRBD2. The trim removed 4 bases at V and 4 bases at J, leaving 5 bases unmatched. The germline gives CDR1 SGDLS, CDR2 YYNGEE. The CDR3 sequence is 15 residues long.

The V gene is TRBV28, the J gene TRBJ2-1, with 12 bases matching TRBD2. Germline V gene lookup returns CDR1 MDHEN and CDR2 SYDVKM. Trimming cost V 5 bases and J 3 bases; bases outside gene matches: 8. This CDR3 has 17 amino acids. The CDR3 here is CASSRSTSGGLYNEQFF. The CDR3, as DNA: TGTGCCAGCAGTCGCTCGACTAGCGGGGGACTCTACAATGAGCAGTTCTTC.

The chain links TRBV4-1 to TRBJ2-7; 7 positions match TRBD1. The germline gives CDR1 MGHRA, CDR2 YSYEKL. The CDR3 totals 16 residues. J was trimmed by 4 bases and V by 0 bases; bases with no gene match: 9. The CDR3 protein is CASSQDGDSPFYEQYF. The CDR3 DNA follows: TGCGCCAGCAGCCAAGACGGGGACAGTCCCTTTTACGAGCAGTACTTC.

This sequence joins TRBV6-1 and TRBJ1-2, with D possibly being TRBD1 (6 bases). Germline assignment: CDR1 MNHNS and CDR2 SASEGT. There are 15 residues in the CDR3. Trimming removed 4 bases from V and 8 bases from J, with 20 bases in between. CDR3 residues: CASSVGQQQREGYTF. The CDR3 coding sequence is TGTGCCAGCAGTGTAGGACAGCAACAAAGGGAGGGCTACACCTTC.

The chain uses TRBV7-3 and TRBJ1-1, with D unclear. V lost 1 base to trimming and J lost 5 bases, with 8 bases between them. Germline CDR1 and CDR2: SGHTA and FQGTGA. The CDR3 runs to 13 residues. The CDR3 loop reads CASSLIRETEAFF. CDR3 nucleotide sequence: TGTGCCAGCAGCTTAATAAGGGAGACTGAAGCTTTCTTT. The whole variable domain, remainder taken from reference TRBV7-3 and TRBJ1-1, is GAGVSQTPSNKVTEKGKYVELRCDPISGHTALYWYRQSLGQGPEFLIYFQGTGAADDSGLPNDRFFAVRPEGSVSTLKIQRTERGDSAVYLCASSLIRETEAFFGQGTRLTVV.

The V call is TRBV11-2, the J call TRBJ2-7; 7 bases fit TRBD1. With V trimmed by 5 bases and J by 0 bases, 13 bases remained unmatched. Germline V gives CDR1 SGHAT, CDR2 FQNNGV. CDR3 length: 17 amino acids. Written as DNA, the CDR3 is TGTGCCAGCAGCCGAATTGCATATGGGGACAGCTCCTACGAGCAGTACTTC. It is translated as CASSRIAYGDSSYEQYF. Full variable domain (missing parts from reference TRBV11-2 and TRBJ2-7): EAGVAQSPRYKIIEKRQSVAFWCNPISGHATLYWYQQILGQGPKLLIQFQNNGVVDDSQLPKDRFSAERLKGVDSTLKIQPAKLEDSAVYLCASSRIAYGDSSYEQYFGPGTRLTVT.

The chain recombines TRBV2 with TRBJ2-1, with 8 bases that match TRBD1. After removal of 5 bases from V and 8 bases from J, the junction contained 5 bases not matched to a gene. This CDR3 has 13 residues. Looked up from germline, CDR1 is SNHLY and CDR2 is FYNNEI. The CDR3 sequence is CASSRTGFDEQFF. The CDR3 region has the DNA TGTGCCAGCAGTCGGACAGGGTTCGATGAGCAGTTCTTC.

CDR3 DNA sequence: TGTGCCATCAGTGAGTCCTTTGGGACAAATGGCACTGAAGCTTTCTTT. Protein: CAISESFGTNGTEAFF. The chain links TRBV10-3 to TRBJ1-1; D is perhaps TRBD1 (6 bases). Germline CDR1 and CDR2: ENHRY and SYGVKD. V lost 0 bases and J 4 bases, leaving 15 bases between the germline ends. CDR3 length: 16 amino acids.

This clone was recorded only once. The CDR3 loop reads CASSWRTLGGYNSPLHF. The CDR3 coding sequence is TGTGCCAGCAGCTGGAGGACCCTAGGGGGATATAATTCACCCCTCCACTTT. V is TRBV7-9 and J is TRBJ1-6; a weak D match, TRBD1 (6 bases). V was pared by 4 bases and J by 4 bases, with 17 bases between. Germline assignment: CDR1 SEHNR and CDR2 FQNEAQ (reference sequence). The CDR3 sequence is 17 residues long.

In this sample, this clone turned up a few times. The chain has TRBV14 and TRBJ1-1; the D gene is possibly TRBD1 (5 bases). The V and J ends lost 6 bases and 1 base respectively, with 15 bases between them. The CDR3 totals 15 residues. CDR1 and CDR2 from the germline V gene are SGHDN and FVKESK. CDR3 sequence: CASSHTGTGNTEAFF. CDR3 coding DNA: TGTGCCAGCAGTCATACCGGGACTGGGAACACTGAAGCTTTCTTT.

V and J are TRBV7-9 and TRBJ1-3; maybe TRBD1 (5 bases). V was shortened by 3 bases and J by 4 bases, with 22 bases between the two germline ends. This CDR3 is built from 18 residues. The germline CDR1 and CDR2 sequences are SEHNR and FQNEAQ (reference sequence). CDR3 protein: CASSLDTGMGGRGNTIYF. CDR3 sequence (DNA): TGTGCCAGCAGCTTGGATACTGGGATGGGGGGGAGGGGAAACACCATATATTTT.

Comments on this clone: The same CDR3 also results from other DNA sequences found in this sample. The V call is TRBV28, the J call TRBJ2-1, with TRBD2 matching 11 bases. V shed 6 bases, J shed 6 bases, and the junction held 7 bases outside the gene matches. The CDR3 is 15 amino acids. CDR1 and CDR2 from the germline V gene are MDHEN and SYDVKM. CDR3 nucleotides: TGTGCCAGCAGCCTAGGGCTAGCGGGAGGCAATGAGCAGTTCTTC. Its translation: CASSLGLAGGNEQFF.

The table lists this clone with a count of one. This rearrangement joins TRBV2 to TRBJ2-7, with D possibly TRBD1 on 6 matching bases. V lost 3 bases and J 6 bases, leaving 33 bases between the germline ends. Germline V gene lookup returns CDR1 SNHLY and CDR2 FYNNEI. The CDR3 is 20 residues long. The CDR3 here is CASSDGFQYYYGRGKGEQYF. CDR3 bases: TGTGCCAGCAGTGACGGTTTTCAGTACTATTACGGCAGGGGCAAGGGCGAGCAGTACTTC. The variable domain in full, with the rest retrieved from reference TRBV2 and TRBJ2-7, is EPEVTQTPSHQVTQMGQEVILRCVPISNHLYFYWYRQILGQKVEFLVSFYNNEISEKSEIFDDQFSVERPDGSNFTLKIRSTKLEDSAMYFCASSDGFQYYYGRGKGEQYFGPGTRLTVT.

V and J are TRBV6-5 and TRBJ1-1, with D possibly TRBD1 on 5 matching bases. CDR1 and CDR2 (germline): MNHEY, SVGAGI. CDR3 length: 15 residues. With 0 bases removed from V and 3 bases from J, the gap between germline ends came to 11 bases. This chain's CDR3 is CASSYSRGSHTEAFF. In DNA, the CDR3 is TGTGCCAGCAGTTACTCGCGGGGGAGCCACACTGAAGCTTTCTTT.

The rearrangement uses TRBV9 and TRBJ2-3; tentative D call: TRBD2 (6 bases). The CDR3 extends over 15 amino acids. Germline lookup yields CDR1 SGDLS and CDR2 YYNGEE. The V end lost 3 bases, the J end lost 0 bases, and 11 bases lay between the germline ends. The CDR3 sequence is CASSGGTASTDTQYF. The CDR3 nucleotides read TGTGCCAGCAGCGGGGGGACTGCTAGCACAGATACGCAGTATTTT.